What follows are 30 T cell receptor beta chains derived from one specimen sequenced in a study of CD8+ T cells in alopecia areata. It was cDNA, reverse transcribed from extracted RNA, that served as the sequencing template. Profiling relied on immunoSEQ multiplex PCR, and the TCRdb table lists in-frame clones only, not all of them. Found here are some 170,000 clones, almost 65% of them singletons; the top ten hold about 1.5%. The source was CD4+ T cells sorted from blood, collected at week 0. Receptor source: a human donor with alopecia areata.

This sequence joins TRBV7-2 and TRBJ2-3; no clear D. The ends were cut back, 4 bases at V and 4 bases at J, with 9 bases in the middle. CDR1 SGHTA and CDR2 FQGNSA come from the germline V gene. The CDR3 length is 13 residues. The CDR3 DNA is TGTGCCAGCAGCTCGGGCCACGCAGATACGCAGTATTTT. Its protein product is CASSSGHADTQYF. The full variable domain, completed using reference TRBV7-2 and TRBJ2-3, is GAGVSQSPSNKVTEKGKDVELRCDPISGHTALYWYRQSLGQGLEFLIYFQGNSAPDKSGLPSDRFSAERTGGSVSTLTIQRTQQEDSAVYLCASSSGHADTQYFGPGTRLTVL.

The rearrangement uses TRBV30 and TRBJ2-4; D is perhaps TRBD2 (6 bases). Trimming stripped 3 bases from V and 1 base from J, with 7 bases between. Per germline, CDR1 GTSNPN and CDR2 SVGIG (reference sequence). The CDR3 sequence is 13 residues long. The CDR3 here is CAWRRGAKNIQYF. Written as DNA, the CDR3 is TGTGCCTGGAGACGGGGGGCCAAAAACATTCAGTACTTC.

The chain employs TRBV29-1 and TRBJ1-1; no reliable D call. The V and J ends lost 1 base and 5 bases respectively, with 5 bases between them. The CDR3 is 11 residues long. From germline, CDR1 is SQVTM and CDR2 ANQGSEA. CDR3 sequence reads: CSVEGRTEAFF. The CDR3 DNA reads as TGCAGCGTTGAAGGGCGGACTGAAGCTTTCTTT.

As to this clone: Other nucleotide sequences in the sample specify the same CDR3. J is TRBJ2-7 and V is TRBV29-1; D could derive from TRBD1 or TRBD2 (5 bases each). V was shortened by 4 bases and J by 2 bases, with 9 bases between the two germline ends. The CDR3 is 12 amino acids. Germline V lookup: CDR1 SQVTM, CDR2 ANQGSEA. CDR3 residues: CSVGDGPYEQYF. Written as DNA, the CDR3 is TGCAGCGTTGGGGACGGCCCCTACGAGCAGTACTTC.

The chain joins TRBV6-5 to TRBJ1-2, with a tentative D call TRBD1 (6 bases). Germline V gene data show CDR1 as MNHEY and CDR2 as SVGAGI. V lost 6 bases and J 2 bases, leaving 16 bases between the germline ends. The CDR3 sequence is 15 residues long. The CDR3 sequence is CASRPKGGQNYGYTF. Here the CDR3 DNA reads TGTGCCAGCAGACCCAAGGGGGGGCAGAACTATGGCTACACCTTC.

The chain carries TRBV9 and TRBJ2-3; D is uncertain. Trimming took 3 bases from V and 4 from J, leaving 9 bases between them. The CDR3 extends over 13 amino acids. Germline lookup yields CDR1 SGDLS and CDR2 YYNGEE. The CDR3 protein is CASSDLVADTQYF. In DNA form, the CDR3 reads TGTGCCAGCAGCGACCTAGTTGCAGATACGCAGTATTTT.

This sequence joins TRBV4-1 and TRBJ2-2; no firm D call. The CDR3 has 15 amino acids. The germline V gene encodes CDR1 MGHRA and CDR2 YSYEKL. V lost 3 bases and J 0 bases, leaving 8 bases between the germline ends. CDR3 residues: CASSQAIPNTGELFF. CDR3 nucleotide sequence: TGCGCCAGCAGCCAGGCTATTCCGAACACCGGGGAGCTGTTTTTT.

The chain combines TRBV30 with TRBJ1-1; tentative D call: TRBD1 (6 bases). Deletions cut 2 bases from V and 1 base from J, with 14 bases between. Germline CDR1 is GTSNPN and CDR2 is SVGIG (reference sequence). There are 15 residues in the CDR3. The DNA of the CDR3 is TGTGCCTGGAGTCAAAACCGGGGACAGAACACTGAAGCTTTCTTT. Protein sequence: CAWSQNRGQNTEAFF.

This clone has a count of ten or more. The chain is built from TRBV11-2 and TRBJ1-6; D gene unclear. Germline values: CDR1 SGHAT, CDR2 FQNNGV. V lost 5 bases, J lost 8 bases, and 10 bases lay in between. There are 13 residues in the CDR3. The CDR3 is CASSTTKDSPLHF. CDR3 coding DNA: TGTGCCAGCAGCACAACGAAAGATTCACCCCTCCACTTT.

This clone occurred once. This chain uses TRBV29-1 with TRBJ1-2, with D unresolved. Trimming pared 5 bases from V and 8 bases from J, leaving 24 bases between. The CDR3 is 15 residues long. The germline V gene encodes CDR1 SQVTM and CDR2 ANQGSEA. As DNA, the CDR3 is TGCAGCGTTCTCCCTTACCCGGCAGAGCCGTTAGGCTACACCTTC. This translates into CSVLPYPAEPLGYTF.

V is TRBV6-6 and J is TRBJ1-1; 7 bases agree with TRBD1. The trim removed 5 bases at V and 1 base at J, leaving 4 bases unmatched. The germline CDR1 and CDR2 sequences are MNHNY and SVGAGI (reference sequence). The CDR3 is 14 amino acids. The CDR3 region is CASSTTGRNTEAFF. CDR3 nucleotides: TGTGCCAGCAGTACGACAGGGAGGAACACTGAAGCTTTCTTT.

J is TRBJ2-1 and V is TRBV30, with D perhaps TRBD1 or TRBD2 (5 bases each). Trimming left V 1 base short and J 4 bases short, with 23 bases between. This CDR3 has 18 residues. Germline V gene lookup returns CDR1 GTSNPN and CDR2 SVGIG (reference sequence). CDR3 sequence (DNA): TGTGCCTGGAGTGCAGGAGTGTATCGGGACCCACTTTACAATGAGCAGTTCTTC. Translated, it gives CAWSAGVYRDPLYNEQFF.

The chain uses TRBV29-1 and TRBJ2-3; D is undetermined. Germline V lookup: CDR1 SQVTM, CDR2 ANQGSEA. The CDR3 runs to 13 residues. Trimming took off 6 bases at V and 0 bases at J, with 10 bases between the two ends. CDR3 protein: CSVDKSSTDTQYF. The CDR3, as DNA: TGCAGCGTCGACAAGTCCAGCACAGATACGCAGTATTTT.

The V call is TRBV9, the J call TRBJ1-2, with D perhaps matching TRBD1 (6 bases). Germline V gives CDR1 SGDLS, CDR2 YYNGEE. Trimming took off 3 bases at V and 6 bases at J, with 21 bases between the two ends. This CDR3 is 16 amino acids long. The CDR3 reads CASSARFSGGADGYTF. For the CDR3, the DNA is TGTGCCAGCAGCGCTCGCTTTTCCGGGGGGGCAGATGGCTACACCTTC.

This rearrangement joins TRBV29-1 to TRBJ2-3; 8 nucleotides line up with TRBD2. J lost 3 bases, V lost 1 base, and 6 bases had no gene match. Looked up from germline, CDR1 is SQVTM and CDR2 is ANQGSEA. The CDR3 is made up of 15 amino acids. As DNA, the CDR3 is TGCAGCGTTGAAGGGTTCAGCGGGGGAACAGATACGCAGTATTTT. Amino acids: CSVEGFSGGTDTQYF.

The chain is built from TRBV25-1 and TRBJ2-2; 7 bases match TRBD1. Trimming removed 7 bases from V and 6 bases from J; junction bases left unmatched: 2. The CDR3 runs to 12 residues. The germline CDR1 and CDR2 sequences are MGHDK and SYGVNS. This CDR3 is CASNGQAGELFF. CDR3 nucleotides: TGTGCCAGCAACGGACAGGCCGGGGAGCTGTTTTTT.

This clone has a handful of counts. The chain carries TRBV2 and TRBJ2-5; a weak D match, TRBD1 (6 bases). Germline-derived CDR1 and CDR2 are SNHLY and FYNNEI. This CDR3 spans 11 amino acids. V was cut by 3 bases and J by 7 bases, with 6 bases left in between. The CDR3 DNA reads TGTGCCAGCAGTGAGGGGGCGACCCAGTACTTC. Translated: CASSEGATQYF.

This clone was observed a handful of times. The chain employs TRBV29-1 and TRBJ1-4; perhaps TRBD1 as D (5 bases). This CDR3 region has 13 residues. Germline V CDR1 and CDR2: SQVTM, ANQGSEA. V was pared by 4 bases and J by 2 bases, with 8 bases between. Here the CDR3 DNA reads TGCAGCGTTGGGTGGGGGACTAATGAAAAACTGTTTTTT. As protein: CSVGWGTNEKLFF.

This CDR3 is CASSLTGFTSPLHF. The CDR3 nucleotides are TGTGCCAGCAGTTTGACAGGGTTTACCTCACCCCTCCACTTT. The chain is built from TRBV27 and TRBJ1-6; the match to TRBD1 covers 7 bases. The CDR3 is made up of 14 amino acids. J was trimmed by 10 bases and V by 3 bases; bases with no gene match: 6. CDR1 is MNHEY and CDR2 is SMNVEV in the germline V gene (reference sequence).

The chain links TRBV5-1 to TRBJ1-1; TRBD1 matches at 7 bases. Germline CDR1 reads SGHRS; CDR2 reads YFSETQ. The CDR3 consists of 15 residues. V was clipped by 0 bases and J by 2 bases; unmatched bases: 4. In nucleotides, the CDR3 is TGCGCCAGCAGCTTGGACCCAGGGGGAAACACTGAAGCTTTCTTT. Protein: CASSLDPGGNTEAFF.

The rearrangement uses TRBV7-9 and TRBJ1-6; D remains ambiguous. The germline V gene encodes CDR1 SEHNR and CDR2 FQNEAQ (reference sequence). Deletions cut 1 base from V and 7 bases from J, with 5 bases between. The CDR3 sequence is 13 residues long. This CDR3 reads CASSLEGNSPLHF. CDR3 DNA: TGTGCCAGCAGCTTAGAAGGAAATTCACCCCTCCACTTT.

V is TRBV7-2 and J is TRBJ2-1; maybe TRBD2 (6 bases). Germline lookup yields CDR1 SGHTA and CDR2 FQGNSA. Trimming took off 1 base at V and 6 bases at J, with 19 bases between the two ends. This CDR3 region has 17 residues. CDR3 DNA: TGTGCCAGCAGCTTAGTGCGCCAGGGAGGATTCGGCAATGAGCAGTTCTTC. Amino acids: CASSLVRQGGFGNEQFF.

J is TRBJ2-1 and V is TRBV15; TRBD2 matches 10 bases. Trimming at V came to 0 bases and at J to 5 bases, leaving 10 bases not matched to a gene. CDR1 is LNHNV, CDR2 YYDKDF, per germline (reference sequence). The CDR3 covers 18 residues. CDR3 nucleotides: TGTGCCACCAGCAGAGATTGGGCCCTAGCGGGGGACGACAATGAGCAGTTCTTC. Its protein is CATSRDWALAGDDNEQFF.

This clone was found once. The chain recombines TRBV30 with TRBJ1-2; D is ambiguous. The CDR3 runs to 11 residues. CDR1 is GTSNPN and CDR2 is SVGIG in the germline V gene (reference sequence). V was cut by 0 bases and J by 10 bases, with 9 bases left in between. The CDR3 DNA sequence: TGTGCCTGGAGTGTACGTAACTCCTACACCTTC. This translates into CAWSVRNSYTF.

The CDR3 sequence: CSVPQQGSYEQYF. CDR3 sequence (DNA): TGCAGCGTTCCTCAACAGGGCTCCTACGAGCAGTACTTC. This chain links TRBV29-1 with TRBJ2-7; a possible D gene is TRBD1 (6 bases). V lost 5 bases to trimming and J lost 0 bases, with 11 bases between them. Germline-derived CDR1 and CDR2 are SQVTM and ANQGSEA. The length of the CDR3 is 13 residues.

To note about this clone: The sample carries other DNA sequences with the same CDR3. The gene calls are TRBV5-1 and TRBJ2-1; 7 bases are a match to TRBD1. Trimming removed 0 bases from V and 0 bases from J; junction bases left unmatched: 3. This CDR3 spans 16 amino acids. Germline assignment: CDR1 SGHRS and CDR2 YFSETQ. The DNA of the CDR3 is TGCGCCAGCAGCTTGGAGGGGACAGTCTCCTACAATGAGCAGTTCTTC. Its translation: CASSLEGTVSYNEQFF.

This clone turned up a few times. The V and J genes are TRBV5-4 and TRBJ2-2; 11 positions match TRBD2. Germline values: CDR1 SGHNT, CDR2 YYREEE (reference sequence). V lost 3 bases and J lost 15; bases outside the gene matches: 13. This CDR3 spans 15 amino acids. Written as DNA, the CDR3 is TGTGCCAGCAGCTCCGGGACTAGCGGCCCCGGGATGTTGTTTTTT. Its protein is CASSSGTSGPGMLFF.

The CDR3 DNA reads as TGTGCCAGCAGCTTAGATTTGGGGCTCAGGGGAGCCAAAAACATTCAGTACTTC. Amino acid sequence: CASSLDLGLRGAKNIQYF. This chain connects TRBV7-9 to TRBJ2-4, with a tentative D call TRBD1 (6 bases). CDR1 is SEHNR, CDR2 FQNEAQ, per germline (reference sequence). V lost 1 base to trimming and J lost 0 bases, with 16 bases between them. CDR3 length: 18 residues.

This chain connects TRBV29-1 to TRBJ1-2; the match to TRBD1 covers 8 bases. The V gene end was trimmed by 7 bases and the J gene end by 8 bases; junction bases not matched to a gene: 9. Germline V gives CDR1 SQVTM, CDR2 ANQGSEA. The CDR3 is 12 residues long. As DNA, the CDR3 is TGCAGCGATCGGACAGGGAAGTTAGGCTACACCTTC. Translating it yields CSDRTGKLGYTF.

This clone has just a few counts. The genes are TRBV29-1 and TRBJ2-7; TRBD1 matches 9 bases. CDR1 and CDR2 (germline): SQVTM, ANQGSEA. V lost 6 bases, J lost 6 bases, and 15 bases stayed unmatched. The CDR3 length is 15 residues. CDR3 protein: CSVGRTRDRVIEQYF. The CDR3 DNA sequence: TGCAGCGTCGGAAGGACCCGGGACAGGGTCATCGAGCAGTACTTC.